Below, 20 T cell receptor beta chains from the same sample are listed, as sequenced in a study of beta chain features in type 1 diabetes. The whole isolated RNA underwent reverse transcription, so sequencing captured expressed TCRB transcripts. Sequencing was performed with immunoSEQ multiplex PCR; in TCRdb, only in-frame clones are kept and a portion is missing. The sample shows 810,000 or so clones, roughly 15% of them seen only once. Input material: naive CD4+ T cells from blood. These receptors were collected from a woman under 30 in good health.

This rearrangement joins TRBV10-3 to TRBJ2-7; 12 positions match TRBD2. The trim removed 8 bases at V and 4 bases at J, leaving 9 bases unmatched. Germline CDR1 and CDR2: ENHRY and SYGVKD. CDR3 length: 15 amino acids. The CDR3 DNA reads TGTGCCATCTCACCTAGCGGGAGGGCCAGGTACGAGCAGTACTTC. It specifies CAISPSGRARYEQYF.

The chain couples TRBV5-1 to TRBJ1-4, with D possibly matching TRBD1 (5 bases). V lost 4 bases and J lost 7, with 17 bases in between. The CDR3 length is 15 residues. Germline CDR1 SGHRS, CDR2 YFSETQ. The CDR3 is CASSRGAGNGEKLFF. The CDR3 DNA is TGCGCCAGCAGCAGGGGTGCGGGAAACGGTGAAAAACTGTTTTTT. The full variable domain, in which reference TRBV5-1 and TRBJ1-4 provide the parts outside the CDR3, is KAGVTQTPRYLIKTRGQQVTLSCSPISGHRSVSWYQQTPGQGLQFLFEYFSETQRNKGNFPGRFSGRQFSNSRSEMNVSTLELGDSALYLCASSRGAGNGEKLFFGSGTQLSVL.

V gene TRBV28 combines with J gene TRBJ2-1, with D possibly being TRBD2 (6 bases). This CDR3 is built from 15 residues. Trimming cost V 7 bases and J 9 bases, with 22 bases left between them. CDR1 is MDHEN, CDR2 SYDVKM, per germline. The CDR3 DNA sequence: TGTGCCAGCAATAACGGGGGTCTTGTTAGCGGTGAGCAGTTCTTC. Protein product: CASNNGGLVSGEQFF.

This chain connects TRBV5-4 to TRBJ2-1; 9 bases line up with TRBD1. Trimming took 1 base from V and 3 from J; bases not matched to a gene: 2. The length of the CDR3 is 15 residues. Looked up from germline, CDR1 is SGHNT and CDR2 is YYREEE (reference sequence). Written as DNA, the CDR3 is TGTGCCAGCAGCTTGACAGGGGGCCTCTACAATGAGCAGTTCTTC. Amino acids: CASSLTGGLYNEQFF.

This clone was seen more than once but under ten times. This sequence joins TRBV4-2 and TRBJ2-1; the match to TRBD2 covers 7 bases. The junction had 9 bases not matched to a gene; V was cut back by 1 base and J by 3 bases. The CDR3 runs to 17 residues. The V gene's germline CDR1 is LGHNA and CDR2 YNFKEQ. The CDR3 protein is CASSQGSLAALYNEQFF. The CDR3 DNA sequence: TGTGCCAGCAGCCAAGGTTCGCTAGCGGCGCTCTACAATGAGCAGTTCTTC.

This clone was seen more than once but under ten times. The J gene is TRBJ2-7, the V gene TRBV5-8; tentative D call: TRBD1 (5 bases). CDR1 is SGHTS, CDR2 YDEGEE, per germline. The CDR3 runs 16 residues. V gave up 0 bases and J gave up 0 bases, with 13 bases separating them. The CDR3 DNA is TGTGCCAGCAGCTTGGGGGGCGGAACCCTCTCCTACGAGCAGTACTTC. Residues: CASSLGGGTLSYEQYF.

This clone has just a few counts. V gene TRBV13 combines with J gene TRBJ2-1, with 8 bases matching TRBD1. V shed 4 bases, J shed 5 bases, and the junction held 1 base outside the gene matches. The CDR3 spans 13 residues. Germline values: CDR1 PRHDT, CDR2 FYEKMQ (reference sequence). CDR3 DNA sequence: TGTGCCAGCAGCTCGGACAGGGACAATGAGCAGTTCTTC. Its protein product is CASSSDRDNEQFF.

This clone was observed a handful of times. For the CDR3, the DNA is TGTGCCAGCAGCGAGGGAGCTGGGGGTTACGAGCAGTACTTC. Translation gives CASSEGAGGYEQYF. The chain uses TRBV2 and TRBJ2-7; either TRBD1 or TRBD2 may fit D (5 bases each). V lost 6 bases to trimming and J lost 4 bases, with 16 bases between them. The CDR3 sequence is 14 residues long. Germline V gene data show CDR1 as SNHLY and CDR2 as FYNNEI.

Comments on this clone: A much larger clone is a single base away; this may be a read error. The chain has TRBV6-5 and TRBJ2-1; D ambiguous. Germline V gives CDR1 MNHEY, CDR2 SVGAGI. V was pared by 8 bases and J by 5 bases, with 7 bases between. This CDR3 spans 11 amino acids. The CDR3 DNA sequence: TGTGCCAGCCGAGGAGACAATGAGCAGTTCTTC. The encoded protein is CASRGDNEQFF.

This chain uses TRBV7-2 with TRBJ2-1, with D possibly called TRBD1 or TRBD2 (5 bases each). Germline CDR1 is SGHTA and CDR2 is FQGNSA. Trimming cost V 6 bases and J 8 bases, with 20 bases left between them. This CDR3 has 15 residues. DNA for the CDR3: TGTGCCAGCAGGCGGACCGGGACCTTATCGGATGAGCAGTTCTTC. This sequence encodes CASRRTGTLSDEQFF.

This clone has a handful of counts. V usage is TRBV6-5 and J usage is TRBJ1-4, with a possible D match to TRBD1 (6 bases). The germline CDR1 and CDR2 sequences are MNHEY and SVGAGI. This CDR3 spans 16 amino acids. Trimming took off 0 bases at V and 5 bases at J, with 13 bases between the two ends. The CDR3 DNA follows: TGTGCCAGCAGTTACTCCTGGGGGGCTCGGAATGAAAAACTGTTTTTT. It is translated as CASSYSWGARNEKLFF.

V gene TRBV5-4 combines with J gene TRBJ2-3; D might be TRBD1 or TRBD2, each matching 5 bases. Trimming took 3 bases from V and 1 from J, leaving 15 bases between them. Germline V CDR1 and CDR2: SGHNT, YYREEE (reference sequence). The CDR3 has 16 amino acids. The CDR3 here is CASSSPPGAGTDTQYF. The CDR3 nucleotides read TGTGCCAGCAGCTCCCCCCCCGGGGCGGGCACAGATACGCAGTATTTT. The full variable domain, completed using reference TRBV5-4 and TRBJ2-3, is ETGVTQSPTHLIKTRGQQVTLRCSSQSGHNTVSWYQQALGQGPQFIFQYYREEENGRGNFPPRFSGLQFPNYSSELNVNALELDDSALYLCASSSPPGAGTDTQYFGPGTRLTVL.

This clone was detected only a few times. The chain combines TRBV11-2 with TRBJ2-1; a possible D gene is TRBD2 (7 bases). Germline V gene sequence: CDR1 SGHAT, CDR2 FQNNGV. Trimming took 5 bases from V and 14 from J, leaving 19 bases between them. This CDR3 is 13 amino acids long. The CDR3 region is CASSPRGALEEFF. For the CDR3, the DNA is TGTGCCAGCAGCCCACGGGGGGCGCTCGAGGAGTTCTTC.

This clone came up a few times. The genes are TRBV5-4 and TRBJ2-3, with D perhaps matching TRBD2 (6 bases). This CDR3 is 16 amino acids long. Germline V gives CDR1 SGHNT, CDR2 YYREEE (reference sequence). Trimming cost V 2 bases and J 2 bases, with 15 bases left between them. CDR3 sequence: CASSLRIAAYTDTQYF. DNA for the CDR3: TGTGCCAGCAGCTTACGTATAGCGGCCTACACAGATACGCAGTATTTT.

This sequence joins TRBV4-1 and TRBJ2-1; D remains ambiguous. Trimming pared 2 bases from V and 0 bases from J, leaving 14 bases between. The germline V gene encodes CDR1 MGHRA and CDR2 YSYEKL. CDR3 length equals 17 residues. CDR3 nucleotide sequence: TGCGCCAGCAGCCAAACGCAAGTCACGAGCTCCTACAATGAGCAGTTCTTC. This gives the protein CASSQTQVTSSYNEQFF.

This chain connects TRBV27 to TRBJ2-7, with 10 positions matching TRBD2. CDR3 length: 14 residues. Germline V lookup: CDR1 MNHEY, CDR2 SMNVEV (reference sequence). With 2 bases clipped from V and 6 bases from J, the junction kept 4 bases outside the gene matches. The CDR3 reads CASSLLAGAPEQYF. In nucleotides, the CDR3 is TGTGCCAGCAGTTTACTAGCGGGAGCCCCCGAGCAGTACTTC.

V usage is TRBV13 and J usage is TRBJ2-3, with 12 bases fitting TRBD2. V lost 2 bases to trimming and J lost 0 bases; unmatched junction nucleotides: 3. The length of the CDR3 is 17 residues. The germline V gene encodes CDR1 PRHDT and CDR2 FYEKMQ (reference sequence). In DNA form, the CDR3 reads TGTGCCAGCAGCTTACAAGGACTAGCGGGAAGCACAGATACGCAGTATTTT. It codes for CASSLQGLAGSTDTQYF.

The genes are TRBV4-3 and TRBJ2-1; 8 bases align to TRBD2. This CDR3 is built from 16 residues. Germline assignment: CDR1 LGHNA and CDR2 YSLEER. Trimming took 1 base from V and 4 from J; bases not matched to a gene: 6. The DNA of the CDR3 is TGCGCCAGCAGCCAAGCTGAGCGGGGGAGATACAATGAGCAGTTCTTC. Translation: CASSQAERGRYNEQFF.

The chain is built from TRBV27 and TRBJ2-6; TRBD1 aligns across 9 bases. Germline V gene sequence: CDR1 MNHEY, CDR2 SMNVEV (reference sequence). The CDR3 covers 16 residues. V was clipped by 4 bases and J by 4 bases; unmatched bases: 5. CDR3 protein: CASSSGTGLGANVLTF. Written as DNA, the CDR3 is TGTGCCAGCAGTTCCGGGACAGGGCTCGGGGCCAACGTCCTGACTTTC.

This clone was picked up a small number of times. The rearrangement links TRBV2 to TRBJ2-1; 10 bases align to TRBD1. The V gene's germline CDR1 is SNHLY and CDR2 FYNNEI. The CDR3 covers 14 residues. Trimming at V came to 7 bases and at J to 7 bases, leaving 7 bases not matched to a gene. This chain's CDR3 is CASTGQGGSNEQFF. CDR3 nucleotides: TGTGCCAGCACTGGACAGGGGGGGTCGAATGAGCAGTTCTTC.